This T cell receptor (beta chain) originates from a study of T cells in Graves' hyperthyroidism and ophthalmopathy. The V and J ends lost 3 bases and 8 bases, in that order; junction bases with no gene match: 9. There are 16 residues in the CDR3. Germline CDR1 and CDR2: MGHDK and SYGVNS. It was RNA transcripts that yielded the amplified TCR beta CDR3 regions. HTBI primers were employed in a first-round RT-PCR of the TCR CDR3. A single record per CDR3 protein comes from TCRdb applying MiXCR to the multiplex PCR reads. Of more than 550,000 distinct CDR3 sequences listed, just under 45% are singletons. Sequencing was done on a sample of peripheral blood or thyroid tissue (not recorded which). The chain links TRBV25-1 to TRBJ1-6, with 8 bases matching TRBD1. The origin of this receptor is an adult man with Graves' disease, either hyperthyroidism or ophthalmopathy (not recorded which). The CDR3 bases are TGTGCCAGCAGTGATTCTAGACAGGGGTACCATTCACCCCTCCACTTT. This encodes CASSDSRQGYHSPLHF.